Listed below are T cell receptor beta chains from one sample, sequenced in a study of T cells in Graves' hyperthyroidism and ophthalmopathy. TCRdb called the multiplex PCR reads again in MiXCR, with one record for every CDR3 protein. Of around 690,000 distinct CDR3 sequences in the sample, roughly a sixth were seen once. The specimen was blood. The source of these receptors is a man aged 45-65 years with Graves' hyperthyroidism. The CDR3 runs from the conserved cysteine through the conserved F or W. D genes are given only for firm matches. Some rows have no size entry. The others give once, few or many, or a class for an expanded clone.

J gene | CDR3 length | clone size | V gene | D gene | CDR3 DNA | CDR3 protein
TRBJ1-1 | 15 | . | TRBV27 | . | TGTGCCAGCAGTTTGGGGAATAAGGTGAACACTGAAGCTTTCTTT | CASSLGNKVNTEAFF
TRBJ1-1 | 10 | many | TRBV29-1 | . | TGCAGCGTTGATGACGGGACAACTTTCTTT | CSVDDGTTFF
TRBJ1-4 | 17 | many | TRBV28 | TRBD1 | TGTGCCAGCAGTTTATATGGGACAGGGCCAACTAATGAAAAACTGTTTTTT | CASSLYGTGPTNEKLFF
TRBJ2-1 | 15 | many | TRBV10-3 | . | TGTGCCATCAGTGAACGAGAGCGAGGCTACAATGAGCAGTTCTTC | CAISERERGYNEQFF
TRBJ2-5 | 13 | many | TRBV11-1 | TRBD1 | TGTGCCAGCAGCTTAACCGGGACAGGGGGTCAGTACTTC | CASSLTGTGGQYF
TRBJ2-1 | 17 | many | TRBV11-2 | TRBD2 | TGTGCCAGCAGCTTATTTCCGCGGACTAGCGGGACCGATGAGCAGTTCTTC | CASSLFPRTSGTDEQFF
TRBJ1-2 | 14 | . | TRBV5-1 | . | TGCGCCAGCAGAACCGAAGGGGGTAACTATGGCTACACCTTC | CASRTEGGNYGYTF
TRBJ1-2 | 16 | few | TRBV7-2 | . | TGTGCCAGCAGCTTAAGGGGCAGGCCTGCTAACTATGGCTACACCTTC | CASSLRGRPANYGYTF
TRBJ2-7 | 14 | few | TRBV11-2 | TRBD1 | TGTGCCAGCAGAACGACAGGGGTAGGCCACGAGCGGTACTTC | CASRTTGVGHERYF
TRBJ1-1 | 14 | few | TRBV5-1 | . | TGCGCCAGCAGCTTGGGTAGCTTGAACACTGAAGCTTTCTTT | CASSLGSLNTEAFF
TRBJ2-2 | 16 | many | TRBV27 | TRBD2 | TGTGCCAGCAGTACCCGACTAGCGGGAGCCACCGGGGAGCTGTTTTTT | CASSTRLAGATGELFF
TRBJ1-4 | 15 | few | TRBV4-3 | . | TGCGCCAGCAGCCAAGATGGAGGCGGTAATGAAAAACTGTTTTTT | CASSQDGGGNEKLFF
TRBJ2-1 | 13 | few | TRBV2 | . | TGTGCCAGCAAATTGGTCCTATACAATGAGCAGTTCTTC | CASKLVLYNEQFF
TRBJ2-6 | 19 | . | TRBV28 | TRBD1 | TGTGCCAGCAGTCGCGGCCCGACAGGGCCGACGGCTGGGGCCAACGTCCTGACTTTC | CASSRGPTGPTAGANVLTF
TRBJ1-6 | 15 | many | TRBV27 | . | TGTGCCAGCAGTTTATATGGCAGTTTCAATTCACCCCTCCACTTT | CASSLYGSFNSPLHF
TRBJ2-3 | 16 | many | TRBV15 | . | TGTGCCACCAGCAGAGATCGGCCCCCCCAGAGCATCGGGCAGTATTTT | CATSRDRPPQSIGQYF
TRBJ1-3 | 15 | many | TRBV18 | TRBD1 | TGTGCCAGCTCACCGGGACAGAACTCTGGAAACACCATATATTTT | CASSPGQNSGNTIYF
TRBJ2-7 | 13 | many | TRBV11-2 | . | TGTGCCAGCAGCTTAGCGATATACTACGAGCAGTACTTC | CASSLAIYYEQYF
TRBJ1-2 | 13 | many | TRBV6-1 | . | TGTGCCAGCAGTGAATTCGGACAGCCAAGCTACACCTTC | CASSEFGQPSYTF
TRBJ1-4 | 15 | once | TRBV6-1 | . | TGTGCCAGCAGTACCGCCCCCTTCTCCAATGAAAAACTGTTTTTT | CASSTAPFSNEKLFF
TRBJ2-1 | 16 | few | TRBV6-1 | . | TGTGCCAGCAGTGTACCGGGAAGCAGGGGCTCCAATGAGCAGTTCTTC | CASSVPGSRGSNEQFF
TRBJ1-6 | 12 | many | TRBV20-1 | . | TGCAGTGCTACGCTCCCTAATTCACCCCTCCACTTT | CSATLPNSPLHF
TRBJ2-3 | 15 | many | TRBV7-9 | TRBD2 | TGTGCCAGCAGCGCTCCTAGCGGGGGCTGGGATACGCAGTATTTT | CASSAPSGGWDTQYF
TRBJ2-7 | 17 | many | TRBV6-1 | TRBD1 | TGTGCCAGCAGTGACCTCTCCGGGACAGGGCGATACTACGAGCAGTACTTC | CASSDLSGTGRYYEQYF
TRBJ1-1 | 13 | . | TRBV12-3/TRBV12-4 | . | TGTGCCAGCAGTTTACTTAGAGGGTCTGAAGCTTTCTTT | CASSLLRGSEAFF
TRBJ1-6 | 13 | few | TRBV3-1 | . | TGTGCCAGCAGCTCCTTTTCCGGGTCACCCCTCCACTTT | CASSSFSGSPLHF
TRBJ2-1 | 19 | many | TRBV6-2/TRBV6-3 | TRBD2 | TGTGCCAGCAGTTACTCCCCCCAGCGGGACCGAGTATTTCGCAATGAGCAGTTCTTC | CASSYSPQRDRVFRNEQFF
TRBJ2-5 | 17 | many | TRBV10-3 | TRBD1 | TGTGCCATCAGTGGGACTAGAGGACAGGGGAGTCCAGAGACCCAGTACTTC | CAISGTRGQGSPETQYF
TRBJ1-1 | 15 | . | TRBV27 | TRBD1 | TGTGCCAGCAGTTTAGGGACAGGCCCGGACACTGAAGCTTTCTTT | CASSLGTGPDTEAFF
TRBJ2-7 | 13 | many | TRBV20-1 | TRBD1 | TGCAGTGCTTCGGGACAGGGGGCCCGGGAGCAGTACTTC | CSASGQGAREQYF
TRBJ2-1 | 16 | . | TRBV3-1 | TRBD2 | TGTGCCAGCAGCCAAGGTGGGCAGCGGGGTTACAATGAGCAGTTCTTC | CASSQGGQRGYNEQFF
TRBJ1-4 | 14 | . | TRBV10-3 | . | TGTGCCATCAGTGAGTCTGGGACTAATGAAAAACTGTTTTTT | CAISESGTNEKLFF
TRBJ1-1 | 15 | . | TRBV25-1 | TRBD1 | TGTGCCAGCAGTGAATCAGGGACAGGGGGCCTTGAAGCTTTCTTT | CASSESGTGGLEAFF
TRBJ2-5 | 15 | many | TRBV5-8 | TRBD1 | TGTGCCAGCAGCTATAGGGGACAGTTACAAGAGACCCAGTACTTC | CASSYRGQLQETQYF
TRBJ1-1 | 14 | few | TRBV20-1 | . | TGCAGTGCTCTGGACGGAAATCACAACACTGAAGCTTTCTTT | CSALDGNHNTEAFF
TRBJ2-7 | 15 | many | TRBV27 | . | TGTGCCAGCCGACCCCAGGGGCCTTTCTCCTACGAGCAGTACTTC | CASRPQGPFSYEQYF
TRBJ2-1 | 21 | few | TRBV18 | . | TGTGCCAGCTCACCATGGTCCCCCCCGCGCAGGTATCGGCTTTCCTACAATGAGCAGTTCTTC | CASSPWSPPRRYRLSYNEQFF
TRBJ1-1 | 14 | many | TRBV19 | TRBD1 | TGTGCCAGTAGTATCGACAGGGGAGGTACTGAAGCTTTCTTT | CASSIDRGGTEAFF
TRBJ1-1 | 16 | many | TRBV20-1 | . | TGCAGTGCCCCGGACAGTTCTCGACTCATGAACACTGAAGCTTTCTTT | CSAPDSSRLMNTEAFF
TRBJ1-5 | 14 | many | TRBV12-5 | TRBD1 | TGTGCTAGTGGTTTGGGACAGGGGAATCAGCCCCAGCATTTT | CASGLGQGNQPQHF
TRBJ2-1 | 16 | . | TRBV7-2 | TRBD1 | TGTGCCAGCAGACCCCTTGGGACAGGGGGTAAGAATGAGCAGTTCTTC | CASRPLGTGGKNEQFF
TRBJ1-1 | 15 | many | TRBV18 | . | TGTGCCAGCTCACAATGGACAGCCTTAAACACTGAAGCTTTCTTT | CASSQWTALNTEAFF
TRBJ1-1 | 13 | many | TRBV20-1 | TRBD1 | TGCAGTGCAAGACCAGGGGGGAACACTGAAGCTTTCTTT | CSARPGGNTEAFF
TRBJ1-4 | 14 | many | TRBV2 | . | TGTGCCAGCAGACGGACCTCCACGGAGGAAAAACTGTTTTTT | CASRRTSTEEKLFF
TRBJ2-1 | 14 | many | TRBV2 | . | TGTGCCAGCAGTGTGGGCGCCACCTACAATGAGCAGTTCTTC | CASSVGATYNEQFF
TRBJ2-4 | 15 | many | TRBV11-2 | TRBD2 | TGTGCCAGCAGCTACCTAGCGGGGGGGGGGAACATTCAGTACTTC | CASSYLAGGGNIQYF
TRBJ1-2 | 14 | many | TRBV20-1 | . | TGCAGTGCATCACCCTCCAGCTCTAACTATGGCTACACCTTC | CSASPSSSNYGYTF